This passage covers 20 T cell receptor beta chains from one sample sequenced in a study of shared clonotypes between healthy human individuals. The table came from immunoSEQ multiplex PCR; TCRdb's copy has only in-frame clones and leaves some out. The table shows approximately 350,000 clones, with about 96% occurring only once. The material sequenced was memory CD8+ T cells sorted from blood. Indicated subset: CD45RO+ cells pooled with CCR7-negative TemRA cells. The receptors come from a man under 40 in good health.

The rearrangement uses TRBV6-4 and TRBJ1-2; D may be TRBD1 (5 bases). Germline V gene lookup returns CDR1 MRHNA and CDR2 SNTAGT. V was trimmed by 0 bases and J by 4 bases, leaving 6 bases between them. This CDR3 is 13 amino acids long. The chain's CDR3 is CASSDSGTYGYTF. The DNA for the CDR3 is TGTGCCAGCAGTGACTCCGGGACCTATGGCTACACCTTC.

Here the CDR3 reads CASRAGQPQHF. The DNA of the CDR3 is TGTGCCAGCAGAGCTGGTCAGCCCCAGCATTTT. This rearrangement joins TRBV2 to TRBJ1-5; unclear D gene. The CDR3 sequence is 11 residues long. The V end lost 6 bases, the J end lost 6 bases, and 6 bases lay between the germline ends. CDR1 is SNHLY and CDR2 is FYNNEI in the germline V gene.

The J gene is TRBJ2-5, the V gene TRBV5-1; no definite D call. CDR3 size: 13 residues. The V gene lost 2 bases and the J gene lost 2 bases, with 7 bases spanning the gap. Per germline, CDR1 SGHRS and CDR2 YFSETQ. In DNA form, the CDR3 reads TGCGCCAGCAGCTTTTTACGGCAAGAGACCCAGTACTTC. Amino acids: CASSFLRQETQYF.

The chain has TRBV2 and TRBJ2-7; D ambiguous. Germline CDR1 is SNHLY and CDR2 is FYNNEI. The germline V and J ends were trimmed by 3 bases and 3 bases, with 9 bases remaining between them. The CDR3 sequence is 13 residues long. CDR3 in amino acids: CASSDGLVYEQYF. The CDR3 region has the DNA TGTGCCAGCAGTGACGGGTTAGTCTACGAGCAGTACTTC.

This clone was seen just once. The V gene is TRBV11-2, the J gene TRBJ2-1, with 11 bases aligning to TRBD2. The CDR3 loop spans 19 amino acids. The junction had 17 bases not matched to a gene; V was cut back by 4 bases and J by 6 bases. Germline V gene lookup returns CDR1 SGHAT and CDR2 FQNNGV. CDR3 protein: CASSSIRRTSGSPFNEQFF. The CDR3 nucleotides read TGTGCCAGCAGCTCGATTCGCCGTACTAGCGGGAGCCCGTTCAATGAGCAGTTCTTC.

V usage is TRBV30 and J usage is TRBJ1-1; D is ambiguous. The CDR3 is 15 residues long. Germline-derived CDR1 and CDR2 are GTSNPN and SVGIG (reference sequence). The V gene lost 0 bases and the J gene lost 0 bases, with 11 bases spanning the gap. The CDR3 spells CAWSVPRQVNTEAFF. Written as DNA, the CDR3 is TGTGCCTGGAGTGTACCCAGGCAGGTGAACACTGAAGCTTTCTTT.

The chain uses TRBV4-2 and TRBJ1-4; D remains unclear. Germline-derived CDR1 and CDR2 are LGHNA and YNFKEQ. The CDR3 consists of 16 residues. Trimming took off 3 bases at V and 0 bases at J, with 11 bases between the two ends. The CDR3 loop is CASSQGNLATNEKLFF. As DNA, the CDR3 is TGTGCCAGCAGCCAGGGAAACCTTGCAACTAATGAAAAACTGTTTTTT.

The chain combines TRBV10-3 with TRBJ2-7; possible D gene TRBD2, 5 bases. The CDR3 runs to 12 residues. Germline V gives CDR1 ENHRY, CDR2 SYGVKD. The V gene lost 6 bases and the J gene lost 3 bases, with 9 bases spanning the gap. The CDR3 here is CAIRDGNYEQYF. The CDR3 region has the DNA TGTGCCATCAGGGACGGGAACTACGAGCAGTACTTC.

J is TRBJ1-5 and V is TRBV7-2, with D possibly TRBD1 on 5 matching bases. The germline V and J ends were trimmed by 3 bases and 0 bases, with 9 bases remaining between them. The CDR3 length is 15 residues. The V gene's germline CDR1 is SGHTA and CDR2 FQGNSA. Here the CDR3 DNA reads TGTGCCAGCAGCTTGGGACCGAGTAGCAATCAGCCCCAGCATTTT. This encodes CASSLGPSSNQPQHF. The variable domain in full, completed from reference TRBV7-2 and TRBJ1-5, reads GAGVSQSPSNKVTEKGKDVELRCDPISGHTALYWYRQSLGQGLEFLIYFQGNSAPDKSGLPSDRFSAERTGGSVSTLTIQRTQQEDSAVYLCASSLGPSSNQPQHFGDGTRLSIL.

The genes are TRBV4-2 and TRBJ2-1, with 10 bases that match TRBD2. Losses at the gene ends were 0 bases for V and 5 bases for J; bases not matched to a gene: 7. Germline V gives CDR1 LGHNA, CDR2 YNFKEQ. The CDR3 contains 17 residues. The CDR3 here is CASSQDLLLAGNNEQFF. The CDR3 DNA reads TGTGCCAGCAGCCAAGATCTCCTACTAGCGGGGAACAATGAGCAGTTCTTC.

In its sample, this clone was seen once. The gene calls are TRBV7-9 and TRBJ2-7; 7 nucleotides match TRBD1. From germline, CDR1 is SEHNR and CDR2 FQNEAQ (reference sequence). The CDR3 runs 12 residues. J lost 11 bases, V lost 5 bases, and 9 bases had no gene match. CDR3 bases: TGTGCCAGCAGCCCTATCGGGACAGCGGAGTACTTC. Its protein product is CASSPIGTAEYF.

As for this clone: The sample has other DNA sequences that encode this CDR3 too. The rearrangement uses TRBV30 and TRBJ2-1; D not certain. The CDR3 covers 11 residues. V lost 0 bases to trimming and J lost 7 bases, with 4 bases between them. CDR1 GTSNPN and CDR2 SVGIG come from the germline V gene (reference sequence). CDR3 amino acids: CAWSVGNEQFF. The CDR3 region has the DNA TGTGCCTGGAGTGTAGGAAATGAGCAGTTCTTC.

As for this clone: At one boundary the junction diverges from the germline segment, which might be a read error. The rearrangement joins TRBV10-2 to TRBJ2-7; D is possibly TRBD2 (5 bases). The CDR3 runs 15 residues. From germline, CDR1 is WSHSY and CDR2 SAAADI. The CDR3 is CASSQSLSGSYEQYF. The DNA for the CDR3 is TGCGCCAGCAGTCAGTCCCTAAGCGGATCCTACGAGCAGTACTTC.

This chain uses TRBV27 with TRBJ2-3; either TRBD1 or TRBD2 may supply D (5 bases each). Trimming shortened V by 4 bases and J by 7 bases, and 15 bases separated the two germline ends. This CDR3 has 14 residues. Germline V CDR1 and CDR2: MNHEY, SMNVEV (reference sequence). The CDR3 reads CASSYRGYGNTQYF. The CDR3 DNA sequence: TGTGCCAGCAGTTATCGGGGCTACGGGAATACGCAGTATTTT.

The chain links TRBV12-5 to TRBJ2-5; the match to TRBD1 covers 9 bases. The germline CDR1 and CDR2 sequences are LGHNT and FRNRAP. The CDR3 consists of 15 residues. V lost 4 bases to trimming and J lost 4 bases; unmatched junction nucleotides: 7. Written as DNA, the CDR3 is TGTGCTAGTGGTTCACAGGGGGCTTTTGGAGAGACCCAGTACTTC. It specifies CASGSQGAFGETQYF. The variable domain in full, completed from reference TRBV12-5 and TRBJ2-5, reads DARVTQTPRHKVTEMGQEVTMRCQPILGHNTVFWYRQTMMQGLELLAYFRNRAPLDDSGMPKDRFSAEMPDATLATLKIQPSEPRDSAVYFCASGSQGAFGETQYFGPGTRLLVL.

The CDR3 region is CASSPRDREDGYTF. The DNA of the CDR3 is TGTGCCAGCAGTCCCCGGGACAGGGAAGATGGCTACACCTTC. This chain connects TRBV28 to TRBJ1-2, with 9 nucleotides matching TRBD1. The V segment lost 5 bases and the J segment 6 bases; nucleotides outside the gene matches: 7. The CDR3 totals 14 residues. Germline CDR1 is MDHEN and CDR2 is SYDVKM.

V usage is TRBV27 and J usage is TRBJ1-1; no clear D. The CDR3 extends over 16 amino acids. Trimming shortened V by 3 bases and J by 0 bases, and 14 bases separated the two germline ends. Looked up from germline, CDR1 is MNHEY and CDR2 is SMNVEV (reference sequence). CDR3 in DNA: TGTGCCAGCAGTTTCGTACAGCCCTTAATGAACACTGAAGCTTTCTTT. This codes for CASSFVQPLMNTEAFF.

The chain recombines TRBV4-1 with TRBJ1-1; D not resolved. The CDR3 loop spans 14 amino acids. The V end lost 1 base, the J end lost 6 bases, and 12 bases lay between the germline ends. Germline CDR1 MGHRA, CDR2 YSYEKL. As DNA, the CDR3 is TGCGCCAGCAGCCAAGTAGGAGGGCCCCCTGAAGCTTTCTTT. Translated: CASSQVGGPPEAFF.

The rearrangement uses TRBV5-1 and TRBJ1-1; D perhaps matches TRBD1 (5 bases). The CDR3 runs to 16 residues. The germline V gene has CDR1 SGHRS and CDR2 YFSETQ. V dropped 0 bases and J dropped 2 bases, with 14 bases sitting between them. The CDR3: CASSLAVGTFNTEAFF. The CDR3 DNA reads TGCGCCAGCAGCTTGGCCGTCGGGACCTTTAACACTGAAGCTTTCTTT.

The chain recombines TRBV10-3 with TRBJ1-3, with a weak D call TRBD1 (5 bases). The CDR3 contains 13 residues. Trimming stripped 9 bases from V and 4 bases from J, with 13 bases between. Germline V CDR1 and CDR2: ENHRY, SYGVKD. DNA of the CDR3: TGTGCCATTGCTGCAGGGATCGGAAACACCATATATTTT. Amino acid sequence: CAIAAGIGNTIYF.